This passage covers 18 T cell receptor beta chains from one sample sequenced in a study of OX40 agonist ivuxolimab in advanced cancers. TCRdb keeps only in-frame clones here, not all; method: immunoSEQ multiplex PCR. The table records about 46,000 clones, over 75% of them present only once. This specimen consisted of CD4+ or CD8+ T cells sorted from blood, obtained in a trial of the OX40 agonist ivuxolimab. These receptors were collected from an adult with an advanced solid tumor such as melanoma, head and neck, liver or kidney cancer.

The CDR3 nucleotides read TGTGCCACCAGCACACCGTCGGGACCAACCAATGAGCAGTTCTTC. Encoded protein: CATSTPSGPTNEQFF. The chain links TRBV15 to TRBJ2-1; TRBD1 or TRBD2 may be the D gene (5 bases each). The V gene lost 4 bases and the J gene lost 6 bases, with 16 bases spanning the gap. The CDR3 contains 15 residues. Germline loops: CDR1 LNHNV, CDR2 YYDKDF (reference sequence).

This clone was recorded a few times. The chain recombines TRBV29-1 with TRBJ1-1; TRBD1 matches 7 bases. The CDR3 length is 15 residues. V dropped 6 bases and J dropped 1; count of bases not matched to a gene: 11. Germline V lookup: CDR1 SQVTM, CDR2 ANQGSEA. The chain's CDR3 is CSVDPGQLENTEAFF. In DNA form, the CDR3 reads TGCAGCGTCGATCCGGGACAGTTAGAGAACACTGAAGCTTTCTTT. The entire variable domain, with the rest obtained from reference TRBV29-1 and TRBJ1-1, is as follows: SAVISQKPSRDICQRGTSLTIQCQVDSQVTMMFWYRQQPGQSLTLIATANQGSEATYESGFVIDKFPISRPNLTFSTLTVSNMSPEDSSIYLCSVDPGQLENTEAFFGQGTRLTVV.

The genes are TRBV28 and TRBJ1-5, with unresolved D. CDR1 and CDR2 (germline): MDHEN, SYDVKM. V was cut by 3 bases and J by 2 bases, with 17 bases left in between. This CDR3 has 17 amino acids. In DNA form, the CDR3 reads TGTGCCAGCAGTTTCCCCGGGTTTGGAATTGGCAATCAGCCCCAGCATTTT. Its protein is CASSFPGFGIGNQPQHF.

The chain joins TRBV7-9 to TRBJ2-1; the D is unclear. Trimming pared 10 bases from V and 3 bases from J, leaving 13 bases between. This CDR3 spans 13 amino acids. Germline V CDR1 and CDR2: SEHNR, FQNEAQ (reference sequence). CDR3 in DNA: TGTGCCACCTCGGTCACGGGCTACAATGAGCAGTTCTTC. Translated: CATSVTGYNEQFF.

J is TRBJ2-1 and V is TRBV5-1; D not resolved. V was pared by 0 bases and J by 7 bases, with 14 bases between. CDR1 and CDR2 from the germline V gene are SGHRS and YFSETQ. The CDR3 sequence is 15 residues long. CDR3 nucleotide sequence: TGCGCCAGCAGCTTGGTAGTTCCCCCAGCAAATGAGCAGTTCTTC. This sequence encodes CASSLVVPPANEQFF.

As concerns this clone: The sample carries other DNA sequences with the same CDR3. The chain couples TRBV29-1 to TRBJ2-7; TRBD2 matches 12 bases. The CDR3 is made up of 14 amino acids. V was clipped by 6 bases and J by 0 bases; unmatched bases: 3. The germline V gene has CDR1 SQVTM and CDR2 ANQGSEA. This CDR3 reads CSVKTSGSSYEQYF. CDR3 bases: TGCAGCGTGAAGACTAGCGGGAGCTCCTACGAGCAGTACTTC.

Regarding this clone: A read error may produce the germline difference seen at one junction end. V usage is TRBV7-7 and J usage is TRBJ2-5; the D is unclear. The germline gives CDR1 SSHAT, CDR2 FNYEAQ (reference sequence). This CDR3 is 13 amino acids long. The CDR3 sequence is CASSLGLGKTQYF. The CDR3 coding sequence is TGTGCTAGCAGCTTAGGTCTAGGAAAGACCCAGTACTTC.

The rearrangement joins TRBV4-1 to TRBJ2-1, with 8 bases fitting TRBD2. The CDR3 is 15 residues long. V lost 1 base and J lost 9; bases outside the gene matches: 8. Germline V gene data show CDR1 as MGHRA and CDR2 as YSYEKL. The CDR3 DNA reads as TGCGCCAGCAGCCAAGCGTCGGGAGGGCCTTTTGAGCAGTTCTTC. This encodes CASSQASGGPFEQFF.

V gene TRBV6-5 combines with J gene TRBJ2-1; 8 nucleotides line up with TRBD2. The CDR3 is 15 amino acids. Germline V gene data show CDR1 as MNHEY and CDR2 as SVGAGI. V trimming: 6 bases; J trimming: 8 bases; junction bases outside the gene matches: 12. CDR3 in DNA: TGTGCCAGCAGGCTGGGACTAGGTTTGCGCCATGAGCAGTTCTTC. The encoded protein is CASRLGLGLRHEQFF.

The chain links TRBV28 to TRBJ2-3; 8 nucleotides agree with TRBD1. CDR1 MDHEN and CDR2 SYDVKM come from the germline V gene. The V and J ends lost 2 bases and 2 bases, in that order; junction bases with no gene match: 3. The CDR3 has 15 amino acids. CDR3 region: CASSLQGAFTDTQYF. The CDR3 nucleotides read TGTGCCAGCAGTTTACAGGGGGCCTTCACAGATACGCAGTATTTT.

Only a few counts were recorded for this clone. The J gene is TRBJ2-1, the V gene TRBV9; TRBD2 is a possible D gene (6 bases). V gave up 4 bases and J gave up 7 bases, with 15 bases separating them. This CDR3 has 14 residues. CDR1 is SGDLS and CDR2 is YYNGEE in the germline V gene. CDR3 protein: CASSPRREPNEQFF. CDR3 bases: TGTGCCAGCAGCCCGAGGAGGGAGCCAAATGAGCAGTTCTTC.

The V gene is TRBV5-5, the J gene TRBJ1-4, with D hard to call. The CDR3 is made up of 14 amino acids. With 3 bases removed from V and 0 bases from J, the gap between germline ends came to 6 bases. Germline CDR1 reads SGHKS; CDR2 reads YYEKEE (reference sequence). CDR3 bases: TGTGCCAGCAGCTCCGATGCAACTAATGAAAAACTGTTTTTT. Residues: CASSSDATNEKLFF.

The J gene is TRBJ2-7, the V gene TRBV19; 12 bases agree with TRBD2. The CDR3 contains 19 residues. V shed 1 base, J shed 0 bases, and the junction held 10 bases outside the gene matches. From germline, CDR1 is LNHDA and CDR2 SQIVND (reference sequence). The CDR3 sequence: CASSIVGHRLAGVSYEQYF. The CDR3 DNA is TGTGCCAGTAGTATAGTGGGACACAGACTAGCGGGAGTCTCCTACGAGCAGTACTTC.

J is TRBJ2-5 and V is TRBV2; D remains ambiguous. The CDR3 has 14 residues. The V gene's germline CDR1 is SNHLY and CDR2 FYNNEI. Trimming pared 5 bases from V and 4 bases from J, leaving 14 bases between. The CDR3 nucleotides read TGTGCCAGCAGTTCTTTCGGCGGTGGAGAGACCCAGTACTTC. Protein product: CASSSFGGGETQYF.

V is TRBV19 and J is TRBJ2-3; either TRBD1 or TRBD2 may supply D (5 bases each). The CDR3 runs to 15 residues. Between the trimmed V and J ends, which lost 1 base and 5 bases, there was a span of 13 bases. Germline CDR1 LNHDA, CDR2 SQIVND (reference sequence). The CDR3, as DNA: TGTGCCAGTAGTATAGGGGGGACCCGGAAAGATACGCAGTATTTT. The encoded protein is CASSIGGTRKDTQYF.

The chain uses TRBV6-1 and TRBJ2-1, with 7 bases lining up with TRBD2. This CDR3 region has 15 residues. The germline V gene has CDR1 MNHNS and CDR2 SASEGT. After removal of 4 bases from V and 0 bases from J, the junction contained 3 bases not matched to a gene. In nucleotides, the CDR3 is TGTGCCAGCAGTGCGACTAGCCCCTCCTACAATGAGCAGTTCTTC. Residues: CASSATSPSYNEQFF.

This chain uses TRBV7-9 with TRBJ2-3; D is undetermined. V lost 5 bases to trimming and J lost 3 bases, with 9 bases between them. Germline V gives CDR1 SEHNR, CDR2 FQNEAQ (reference sequence). The CDR3 has 13 residues. CDR3 in DNA: TGTGCCAGCAGCCTACCCCCAACAGATACGCAGTATTTT. Its protein product is CASSLPPTDTQYF.

V and J are TRBV5-4 and TRBJ1-2, with 10 positions matching TRBD1. V shed 0 bases and J 7 bases; nucleotides not matched to a gene: 6. The germline CDR1 and CDR2 sequences are SGHNT and YYREEE (reference sequence). This CDR3 contains 15 residues. CDR3 DNA sequence: TGTGCCAGCAGCTTGGCCACCGGGACAGGGGTTGGCTACACCTTC. Protein sequence: CASSLATGTGVGYTF.